These 3 T cell receptor beta chains were all obtained from the same sample, sequenced in a study of metastatic and nonmetastatic thyroid tumors. Treatment of any kind had been given to no patient before thyroid surgery. From the PCR reads, TCRdb re-called clones with MiXCR. This table has approximately 16,000 clones, about 33% appearing once. Sequenced input: tumor tissue. The receptors stem from a male donor with papillary thyroid cancer or a benign thyroid nodule (not recorded which). Some clones in this sample may be carry-over from other donors' samples.

This clone was counted a few times. The rearrangement links TRBV6-1 to TRBJ1-2; 12 bases line up with TRBD1. The V gene's germline CDR1 is MNHNS and CDR2 SASEGT. V shed 6 bases and J 5 bases; nucleotides not matched to a gene: 7. The CDR3 consists of 15 residues. The CDR3 loop reads CASRGQGAGGYGYTF. In DNA form, the CDR3 reads TGTGCCAGCAGGGGACAGGGGGCAGGGGGTTATGGCTACACCTTC.

This clone has only a few counts. CDR3 residues: CASSSRGNAEAFF. The CDR3 nucleotides are TGTGCCAGCAGCAGTAGGGGGAATGCTGAAGCTTTCTTT. This chain joins TRBV12-3 or TRBV12-4 and TRBJ1-1; a possible D gene is TRBD1 (6 bases). The CDR3 covers 13 residues. V was cut by 6 bases and J by 6 bases, with 14 bases left in between.

This clone was seen more than once but under ten times. In nucleotides, the CDR3 is TGTGCCAGCAGCCCTTGGACAGGGAACACCGGGGAGCTGTTTTTT. This gives the protein CASSPWTGNTGELFF. The genes are TRBV12-3 or TRBV12-4 and TRBJ2-2; 7 nucleotides line up with TRBD1. Losses at the gene ends were 6 bases for V and 1 base for J; bases not matched to a gene: 5. The CDR3 is 15 amino acids.